Listed here are 20 T cell receptor beta chains from one sample, sequenced in a study of shared T cell receptors in the human thymus. Data came from immunoSEQ multiplex PCR; TCRdb stores just in-frame clones and leaves some out. Among approximately 490,000 clones listed, around 78% were seen once. This sample also belongs to another study, concerning human thymus T cells.

Sequencing was performed on thymocytes. The receptors stem from a boy younger than two with a congenital heart defect.

The gene calls are TRBV5-1 and TRBJ2-7; 8 bases are a match to TRBD2. This CDR3 spans 16 amino acids. Trimming took 5 bases from V and 2 from J; bases not matched to a gene: 12. The germline V gene has CDR1 SGHRS and CDR2 YFSETQ. The CDR3 spells CASRGFTSGGAYEQYF. The CDR3, as DNA: TGCGCCAGCAGGGGTTTTACTAGCGGAGGGGCCTACGAGCAGTACTTC.

On this clone: Other DNA sequences within the sample encode an identical CDR3. The CDR3 DNA follows: TGTGCCAGCAGTGAAGCAGGGCAGGGAGGAGAAAAACTGTTTTTT. Translating gives CASSEAGQGGEKLFF. The chain employs TRBV2 and TRBJ1-4; TRBD1 is a possible D gene (5 bases). This CDR3 is built from 15 residues. Germline CDR1 and CDR2: SNHLY and FYNNEI. The V and J ends lost 0 bases and 8 bases respectively, with 13 bases between them.

V and J are TRBV7-2 and TRBJ2-1; 8 bases agree with TRBD2. After removal of 5 bases from V and 5 bases from J, the junction contained 14 bases not matched to a gene. There are 17 residues in the CDR3. CDR1 SGHTA and CDR2 FQGNSA come from the germline V gene. In nucleotides, the CDR3 is TGTGCCAGCAGCCGGGGGGGTGGGCAATGGCTACACAATGAGCAGTTCTTC. Its protein product is CASSRGGGQWLHNEQFF.

The rearrangement links TRBV6-5 to TRBJ2-7; maybe TRBD2 (6 bases). The CDR3 spans 14 residues. V lost 2 bases, J lost 4 bases, and 12 bases lay in between. From germline, CDR1 is MNHEY and CDR2 SVGAGI. The chain's CDR3 is CASSYREEDYEQYF. In DNA form, the CDR3 reads TGTGCCAGCAGTTACAGGGAGGAGGATTACGAGCAGTACTTC.

The V call is TRBV28, the J call TRBJ2-5, with 10 bases lining up with TRBD1. V shed 4 bases and J 4 bases; nucleotides not matched to a gene: 12. The CDR3 contains 17 residues. Germline V gene data show CDR1 as MDHEN and CDR2 as SYDVKM. The CDR3 coding sequence is TGTGCCAGCAGTTGCTCCTCCGGGACAGGGGCGGGAGAGACCCAGTACTTC. Translated, it gives CASSCSSGTGAGETQYF.

CDR3 sequence: CASSERTGDGNTIYF. Written as DNA, the CDR3 is TGCGCCAGCAGCGAAAGGACAGGTGATGGAAACACCATATATTTT. The J gene is TRBJ1-3, the V gene TRBV5-1, with 7 bases matching TRBD1. CDR3 length: 15 residues. Germline CDR1 SGHRS, CDR2 YFSETQ. Germline trimming cut 4 bases from V and 3 bases from J; bases unmatched to any gene: 7.

CDR3: CASSPIGLAGNTDTQYF. The CDR3 coding sequence is TGTGCCAGCAGCCCAATCGGACTAGCGGGAAACACAGATACGCAGTATTTT. The J gene is TRBJ2-3, the V gene TRBV7-2, with 12 bases fitting TRBD2. V shed 5 bases, J shed 2 bases, and the junction held 8 bases outside the gene matches. In germline, CDR1 is SGHTA, CDR2 FQGNSA. The CDR3 loop spans 17 amino acids.

The rearrangement uses TRBV2 and TRBJ2-7; 10 bases align to TRBD2. J was trimmed by 1 base and V by 3 bases; bases with no gene match: 3. Germline V lookup: CDR1 SNHLY, CDR2 FYNNEI. This CDR3 has 15 residues. Here the CDR3 reads CASSERTSGSYEQYF. The CDR3 region has the DNA TGTGCCAGCAGTGAGAGGACTAGCGGTTCCTACGAGCAGTACTTC.

The chain couples TRBV5-6 to TRBJ1-1; D not certain. The CDR3 has 12 residues. Trimming left V 3 bases short and J 1 base short, with 4 bases between. Per germline, CDR1 SGHDT and CDR2 YYEEEE. The CDR3 loop reads CASSSPNTEAFF. The CDR3 bases are TGTGCCAGCAGCTCTCCGAACACTGAAGCTTTCTTT.

This clone appeared once. The CDR3 spells CASSRDRGNQPQHF. As DNA, the CDR3 is TGTGCCAGCAGCCGGGACAGGGGCAATCAGCCCCAGCATTTT. The J gene is TRBJ1-5, the V gene TRBV6-4, with TRBD1 matching 9 bases. V was pared by 6 bases and J by 2 bases, with 2 bases of the junction left unmatched. Germline values: CDR1 MRHNA, CDR2 SNTAGT. The CDR3 has 14 residues.

Only a few counts were recorded for this clone. This chain connects TRBV11-1 to TRBJ2-5, with TRBD2 matching over 11 bases. The CDR3 is 14 amino acids. Germline CDR1 reads SGHAT; CDR2 reads FQDESV (reference sequence). The V and J ends lost 5 bases and 4 bases, in that order; junction bases with no gene match: 3. This CDR3 reads CASSHGLAGETQYF. The CDR3 DNA reads as TGTGCCAGCAGCCACGGACTAGCGGGAGAGACCCAGTACTTC.

The genes are TRBV7-9 and TRBJ2-5; tentatively, D is TRBD1 (6 bases). This CDR3 region has 14 residues. Germline V gives CDR1 SEHNR, CDR2 FQNEAQ (reference sequence). Between the trimmed V and J ends, which lost 5 bases and 5 bases, there was a span of 15 bases. CDR3 amino acids: CASSIIQGWETQYF. Here the CDR3 DNA reads TGTGCCAGCAGCATTATACAGGGATGGGAGACCCAGTACTTC.

This clone was observed a few times. The J gene is TRBJ2-1, the V gene TRBV2, with 9 bases identical to TRBD2. Germline CDR1 and CDR2: SNHLY and FYNNEI. This CDR3 is 14 amino acids long. Trimming took 7 bases from V and 7 from J; bases not matched to a gene: 8. Here the CDR3 reads CASNSLAGLNEQFF. The CDR3 DNA follows: TGTGCCAGCAACAGTCTAGCGGGACTTAATGAGCAGTTCTTC.

This sequence joins TRBV27 and TRBJ2-1; a possible D gene is TRBD2 (6 bases). The CDR3 spans 16 residues. V dropped 4 bases and J dropped 4 bases, with 17 bases sitting between them. Per germline, CDR1 MNHEY and CDR2 SMNVEV (reference sequence). As DNA, the CDR3 is TGTGCCAGCAGTTCAGGTCCTGGGGGAGGTTACAATGAGCAGTTCTTC. It encodes CASSSGPGGGYNEQFF.

The V and J genes are TRBV30 and TRBJ1-1, with D perhaps matching TRBD1 (6 bases). Trimming cost V 4 bases and J 5 bases, with 17 bases left between them. Germline V gives CDR1 GTSNPN, CDR2 SVGIG (reference sequence). The CDR3 totals 14 residues. CDR3 bases: TGTGCCTGGAAACAGGTACAGGGCGGGACTGAAGCTTTCTTT. Encoded protein: CAWKQVQGGTEAFF.

V usage is TRBV28 and J usage is TRBJ2-7; 11 bases line up with TRBD2. After removal of 5 bases from V and 3 bases from J, the junction contained 9 bases not matched to a gene. The CDR3 spans 16 residues. Germline loops: CDR1 MDHEN, CDR2 SYDVKM. CDR3 sequence (DNA): TGTGCCAGCAGTCAAAGACTAGCGGGGAGTAGCTACGAGCAGTACTTC. Translation: CASSQRLAGSSYEQYF.

This chain joins TRBV28 and TRBJ2-7, with 8 bases matching TRBD1. Losses at the gene ends were 5 bases for V and 3 bases for J; bases not matched to a gene: 9. Germline V gene lookup returns CDR1 MDHEN and CDR2 SYDVKM. The CDR3 totals 15 residues. The CDR3 loop reads CASSPHRTGFYEQYF. In DNA form, the CDR3 reads TGTGCCAGCAGTCCCCATCGGACAGGGTTCTACGAGCAGTACTTC.

This chain connects TRBV27 to TRBJ2-4; TRBD1 matches 8 bases. The CDR3 totals 16 residues. The germline V gene encodes CDR1 MNHEY and CDR2 SMNVEV (reference sequence). V trimming: 7 bases; J trimming: 3 bases; junction bases outside the gene matches: 11. The DNA of the CDR3 is TGTGCCAGCAAGACACAGGGGGAGTATGACAAAAACATTCAGTACTTC. Protein sequence: CASKTQGEYDKNIQYF.

V gene TRBV23-1 combines with J gene TRBJ2-5; possibly TRBD2 for D (6 bases). TRBV23-1 has ORF status, its function being uncertain. CDR3 length: 15 amino acids. Trimming cost V 0 bases and J 3 bases, with 11 bases left between them. CDR3 sequence reads: CASSQSRRAEETQYF. DNA for the CDR3: TGCGCCAGCAGTCAATCGAGGAGGGCGGAAGAGACCCAGTACTTC.

This clone was picked up a small number of times. This chain joins TRBV18 and TRBJ1-4, with 8 positions matching TRBD1. J was trimmed by 4 bases and V by 3 bases; bases with no gene match: 7. Germline V lookup: CDR1 KGHSH, CDR2 LQKENI. The CDR3 covers 16 residues. The CDR3 sequence: CASSPNRGAGNEKLFF. CDR3 DNA sequence: TGTGCCAGCTCACCCAACAGGGGGGCGGGTAATGAAAAACTGTTTTTT.